Shown below are 30 T cell receptor beta chains from a single sample sequenced in a study of blood T cells in healthy people across ages. Primers used in a second PCR of roughly 7 to 12 cycles were a sample-barcoded 5' primer and a J-beta primer mix. Via MiXCR, TCRdb re-called the 5' RACE reads, giving one row per CDR3 protein. This table has around 800,000 distinct CDR3 sequences, about 62% appearing once. Sequences were obtained from blood. Source of these receptors: a young man in good health.

A word on this clonotype: An end of the junction does not agree with germline; a read error may underlie this. V usage is TRBV6-5 and J usage is TRBJ2-7, with TRBD2 matching over 11 bases. Germline V gene sequence: CDR1 MNHEY, CDR2 SVGAGI. CDR3 size: 16 residues. The CDR3, as DNA: TGTGCCAGCAGCTACTCTAGCGGGGGGCCGATCTACGAGCAGTACTTC. Translation: CASSYSSGGPIYEQYF.

V gene TRBV9 combines with J gene TRBJ2-3; no clear D gene. Germline V gives CDR1 SGDLS, CDR2 YYNGEE. Trimming removed 0 bases at V and 6 bases at J, with 11 bases between. The CDR3 spans 14 residues. The DNA of the CDR3 is TGTGCCAGCAGCGTAGGCGTGGACGGCGATACGCAGTATTTT. Encoded protein: CASSVGVDGDTQYF.

This clonotype has a handful of counts. The chain recombines TRBV2 with TRBJ2-1; D is possibly TRBD1 (6 bases). The CDR3 is made up of 14 amino acids. V dropped 10 bases and J dropped 1 base, with 14 bases sitting between them. Germline V gene lookup returns CDR1 SNHLY and CDR2 FYNNEI. In nucleotides, the CDR3 is TGTGCCACCGCTCGACAGGCGTCCTACAATGAGCAGTTCTTC. This translates into CATARQASYNEQFF.

This clonotype was detected only a few times. The J gene is TRBJ2-4, the V gene TRBV6-2 or TRBV6-3, with D maybe TRBD1 (6 bases). Deletions cut 6 bases from V and 8 bases from J, with 17 bases between. CDR1 and CDR2 (germline): MNHEY, SVGEGT. The CDR3 is 14 residues long. The CDR3 sequence: CASSYNRELDIQYF. In DNA, the CDR3 is TGTGCCAGCAGCTATAACAGGGAGTTGGACATTCAGTACTTC.

The chain couples TRBV28 to TRBJ2-1; 7 bases are shared with TRBD2. After removal of 5 bases from V and 9 bases from J, the junction contained 10 bases not matched to a gene. Per germline, CDR1 MDHEN and CDR2 SYDVKM. The CDR3 runs 14 residues. In nucleotides, the CDR3 is TGTGCCAGCAGTCTCCCTGCGGGGGTCGGTGAGCAGTTCTTC. It is translated as CASSLPAGVGEQFF.

The gene calls are TRBV20-1 and TRBJ2-7; possibly TRBD2 for D (5 bases). The germline V gene encodes CDR1 DFQATT and CDR2 SNEGSKA (reference sequence). This CDR3 comprises 11 residues. Trimming stripped 8 bases from V and 5 bases from J, with 13 bases between. The CDR3 is CSLPGSHEQYF. CDR3 bases: TGCAGTCTTCCGGGGTCCCACGAGCAGTACTTC.

This sequence joins TRBV28 and TRBJ2-5; 8 bases align to TRBD1. Germline V gives CDR1 MDHEN, CDR2 SYDVKM. The CDR3 covers 15 residues. The trim removed 5 bases at V and 4 bases at J, leaving 9 bases unmatched. Here the CDR3 DNA reads TGTGCCAGCAGTCCTCGGACAGGGTTGATAGAGACCCAGTACTTC. This translates into CASSPRTGLIETQYF.

To note about this clonotype: Its ends do not fully match the called genes, so a read error is possible. This rearrangement joins TRBV29-1 to TRBJ2-1; D not certain. Germline CDR1 and CDR2: SQVTM and ANQGSEA. This CDR3 has 14 amino acids. The CDR3 DNA is TGCAGCGTTCTCCGGGTCCCGACCAACAATAAGCAGTTCTTC. This sequence encodes CSVLRVPTNNKQFF.

V is TRBV4-3 and J is TRBJ2-5, with D perhaps TRBD1 (5 bases). Germline-derived CDR1 and CDR2 are LGHNA and YSLEER. The CDR3 is 15 residues long. V lost 3 bases, J lost 1 base, and 12 bases lay in between. CDR3: CASSQTYRFQETQYF. CDR3 nucleotide sequence: TGCGCCAGCAGCCAGACGTACAGGTTCCAAGAGACCCAGTACTTC.

This clonotype appeared a few times. The rearrangement joins TRBV7-3 to TRBJ2-1; possible D gene TRBD1, 6 bases. Germline values: CDR1 SGHTA, CDR2 FQGTGA. This CDR3 has 16 amino acids. V lost 5 bases to trimming and J lost 0 bases, with 14 bases between them. CDR3 coding DNA: TGTGCCAGCAGCCCTCGGACAGCCTACTCCTACAATGAGCAGTTCTTC. It specifies CASSPRTAYSYNEQFF.

The J gene is TRBJ2-1, the V gene TRBV3-1; 11 bases are shared with TRBD2. This CDR3 comprises 17 residues. V gave up 1 base and J gave up 9 bases; unmatched junction bases: 11. Germline V lookup: CDR1 LGHDT, CDR2 YNNKEL (reference sequence). The CDR3: CASSQGLAGGPLGEQFF. The CDR3 DNA sequence: TGTGCCAGCAGCCAAGGTTTAGCGGGGGGGCCCTTAGGTGAGCAGTTCTTC.

The chain joins TRBV12-3 or TRBV12-4 to TRBJ1-5, with D possibly matching TRBD1 (5 bases). The V gene lost 1 base and the J gene lost 0 bases, with 7 bases spanning the gap. CDR3 length: 15 amino acids. The chain's CDR3 is CASSLGQISNQPQHF. The CDR3 region has the DNA TGTGCCAGCAGTTTAGGACAGATTAGCAATCAGCCCCAGCATTTT.

The chain uses TRBV7-3 and TRBJ2-1; 7 bases agree with TRBD1. CDR1 is SGHTA, CDR2 FQGTGA, per germline. With V trimmed by 5 bases and J by 4 bases, 5 bases remained unmatched. The CDR3 is 14 amino acids. The CDR3 region is CASSHGQDYNEQFF. The CDR3 DNA is TGTGCCAGCAGCCACGGACAGGATTACAATGAGCAGTTCTTC.

The rearrangement uses TRBV12-3 or TRBV12-4 and TRBJ1-2; D ambiguous. This CDR3 spans 13 amino acids. V gave up 3 bases and J gave up 8 bases, with 13 bases separating them. CDR3 nucleotides: TGTGCCAGCAGTTTTGGAGGTCCTGCGGGCTACACCTTC. Translated: CASSFGGPAGYTF.

This clonotype was detected once. This rearrangement joins TRBV18 to TRBJ1-5, with 9 bases lining up with TRBD1. The ends lost 3 bases at V and 2 bases at J; junction bases unmatched: 5. The CDR3 runs 16 residues. Germline V gene sequence: CDR1 KGHSH, CDR2 LQKENI. CDR3 region: CASSPGQGRGNQPQHF. For the CDR3, the DNA is TGTGCCAGCTCACCCGGACAGGGGCGCGGCAATCAGCCCCAGCATTTT.

The rearrangement joins TRBV6-2 or TRBV6-3 to TRBJ1-2; tentative D call: TRBD1 (5 bases). Germline loops: CDR1 MNHEY, CDR2 SVGEGT. Trimming cost V 8 bases and J 8 bases, with 24 bases left between them. This CDR3 comprises 15 residues. CDR3 nucleotide sequence: TGTGCCAGCGAAACCTTCGGGGACGGCTTCCTAGGCTACACCTTC. Amino acids: CASETFGDGFLGYTF.

The chain joins TRBV5-1 to TRBJ2-7, with 8 bases matching TRBD1. The V and J ends lost 7 bases and 5 bases, in that order; junction bases with no gene match: 17. This CDR3 is 16 amino acids long. Germline V gene sequence: CDR1 SGHRS, CDR2 YFSETQ. In DNA form, the CDR3 reads TGCGCCAGCGCACTAGGGTTTCGACAGGGGATCGACGAGCAGTACTTC. This encodes CASALGFRQGIDEQYF.

The V call is TRBV7-3, the J call TRBJ1-1; 8 bases match TRBD1. CDR1 is SGHTA and CDR2 is FQGTGA in the germline V gene. Trimming took 0 bases from V and 7 from J; bases not matched to a gene: 7. This CDR3 spans 15 amino acids. CDR3 in amino acids: CASSLTDREEGEAFF. The CDR3 DNA follows: TGTGCCAGCAGCTTAACGGACAGGGAAGAAGGTGAAGCTTTCTTT.

The rearrangement uses TRBV5-1 and TRBJ2-3, with TRBD2 as a possible D gene (6 bases). Between the trimmed V and J ends, which lost 2 bases and 0 bases, there was a span of 10 bases. The CDR3 covers 15 residues. CDR1 SGHRS and CDR2 YFSETQ come from the germline V gene. CDR3 sequence reads: CASSFWGTSTDTQYF. CDR3 bases: TGCGCCAGCAGCTTCTGGGGGACTAGCACAGATACGCAGTATTTT.

The rearrangement links TRBV7-3 to TRBJ2-3; maybe TRBD2 (7 bases). Germline-derived CDR1 and CDR2 are SGHTA and FQGTGA. This CDR3 is 15 amino acids long. V lost 5 bases to trimming and J lost 6 bases, with 18 bases between them. The CDR3 loop is CASSPQAGAVDTQYF. In nucleotides, the CDR3 is TGTGCCAGCAGCCCGCAGGCGGGGGCAGTGGATACGCAGTATTTT. The full variable domain, its missing parts supplied by reference TRBV7-3 and TRBJ2-3, is GAGVSQTPSNKVTEKGKYVELRCDPISGHTALYWYRQSLGQGPEFLIYFQGTGAADDSGLPNDRFFAVRPEGSVSTLKIQRTERGDSAVYLCASSPQAGAVDTQYFGPGTRLTVL.

The CDR3 protein is CSARDFRASSSYEQYF. CDR3 bases: TGCAGTGCTAGAGATTTCAGGGCGTCATCCTCCTACGAGCAGTACTTC. The rearrangement uses TRBV20-1 and TRBJ2-7; maybe TRBD1 (5 bases). CDR3 length: 16 residues. Trimming stripped 0 bases from V and 0 bases from J, with 15 bases between. The germline V gene has CDR1 DFQATT and CDR2 SNEGSKA (reference sequence).

This clonotype has only a few counts. The chain recombines TRBV5-1 with TRBJ2-1; possibly TRBD1 or TRBD2 for D (5 bases each). Trimming removed 0 bases at V and 6 bases at J, with 10 bases between. CDR1 SGHRS and CDR2 YFSETQ come from the germline V gene. CDR3 length equals 14 residues. For the CDR3, the DNA is TGCGCCAGCAGCTTGGACCTTGGGGGCAATGAGCAGTTCTTC. Protein product: CASSLDLGGNEQFF.

The chain recombines TRBV7-2 with TRBJ1-6; 8 positions agree with TRBD1. The CDR3 is made up of 15 amino acids. V shed 1 base and J 13 bases; nucleotides not matched to a gene: 9. CDR1 is SGHTA, CDR2 FQGNSA, per germline. Here the CDR3 DNA reads TGTGCCAGCAGCTTAGAGGCAGGGGGCCGGCTCCCCCTCCACTTT. It specifies CASSLEAGGRLPLHF. Using reference TRBV7-2 and TRBJ1-6 for the parts outside the CDR3, the full variable domain is GAGVSQSPSNKVTEKGKDVELRCDPISGHTALYWYRQSLGQGLEFLIYFQGNSAPDKSGLPSDRFSAERTGGSVSTLTIQRTQQEDSAVYLCASSLEAGGRLPLHFGNGTRLTVT.

The chain carries TRBV10-3 and TRBJ2-5; 7 bases align to TRBD2. The germline V gene has CDR1 ENHRY and CDR2 SYGVKD. J lost 2 bases, V lost 0 bases, and 15 bases had no gene match. The CDR3 loop spans 19 amino acids. CDR3 sequence reads: CAISESIVSETSMQETQYF. CDR3 DNA: TGTGCCATCAGTGAGTCGATAGTCTCTGAGACTAGCATGCAAGAGACCCAGTACTTC.

CDR3 nucleotide sequence: TGTGCCAGCAGCCAAGGAGTTCGGGAAGAGCAGTACTTC. It yields the protein CASSQGVREEQYF. The V call is TRBV3-1, the J call TRBJ2-7; D is perhaps TRBD2 (5 bases). V was clipped by 1 base and J by 7 bases, with 11 bases between them. The CDR3 has 13 amino acids. Germline CDR1 and CDR2: LGHDT and YNNKEL (reference sequence).

On this clonotype itself: A much larger clone lies a single base off, so this may be a read error. The CDR3 region has the DNA TGTACCAGCAGCTTAAAGGCTAGCGGGGTAACCTCCTACAATGAGCAGTTCTTC. This codes for CTSSLKASGVTSYNEQFF. The rearrangement uses TRBV7-3 and TRBJ2-1; 9 nucleotides match TRBD2. The V gene's germline CDR1 is SGHTA and CDR2 FQGTGA. This CDR3 contains 18 residues.

The chain employs TRBV30 and TRBJ1-2; D is undetermined. The CDR3 runs to 13 residues. The germline V gene encodes CDR1 GTSNPN and CDR2 SVGIG (reference sequence). Trimming pared 6 bases from V and 2 bases from J, leaving 13 bases between. The CDR3 bases are TGTGCCTGCGCCCCTTCCCTAAACTATGGCTACACCTTC. Translating it yields CACAPSLNYGYTF.

The chain is built from TRBV4-2 and TRBJ2-3; possibly TRBD2 for D (5 bases). Per germline, CDR1 LGHNA and CDR2 YNFKEQ. The CDR3 is 14 residues long. V shed 0 bases and J shed 5 bases, with 9 bases lying between them. For the CDR3, the DNA is TGTGCCAGCAGCCAAGAGGGCCGGGAAGATACGCAGTATTTT. It specifies CASSQEGREDTQYF.

The chain is built from TRBV4-2 and TRBJ2-4; 8 bases line up with TRBD1. In germline, CDR1 is LGHNA, CDR2 YNFKEQ. The CDR3 length is 20 residues. The V segment lost 3 bases and the J segment 0 bases; nucleotides outside the gene matches: 16. CDR3 coding DNA: TGTGCCAGCAGCCATCGTAGGACAGGGCATCGATATGAAGCCAAAAACATTCAGTACTTC. Its translation: CASSHRRTGHRYEAKNIQYF.

This clonotype showed up just once. The chain employs TRBV7-9 and TRBJ1-1; D is unresolved. Trimming removed 2 bases at V and 1 base at J, with 8 bases between. Germline CDR1 SEHNR, CDR2 FQNEAQ (reference sequence). The CDR3 has 14 residues. The CDR3 here is CASSLSATNTEAFF. The CDR3 DNA follows: TGTGCCAGCAGCTTATCGGCCACGAACACTGAAGCTTTCTTT.